Listed below are T cell receptor beta chains from one sample, sequenced in a study of blood T cell repertoires in COVID-19. Assay: immunoSEQ multiplex PCR; the TCRdb copy retains only in-frame clones and omits some. This sample has 70,000 or so clones, with about three quarters found just once. Sequences were obtained from peripheral blood. The receptor source for this set is a woman between 70 and 85 years old with acute or convalescent COVID-19. Both conserved end residues are part of each CDR3. The D gene is left open where the match is weak. Not all rows give a size; the values are once, few, many and, for expanded clones, a class.

>TRBV7-8|TRBJ1-2|.|.
CASSPGRAEGYTF
TGTGCCAGCAGCCCCGGGAGAGCGGAGGGCTACACCTTC
>TRBV27|TRBJ1-4|once|.
CASSLGAGTPEKLFF
TGTGCCAGCAGTTTAGGGGCGGGGACTCCAGAAAAACTGTTTTTT
>TRBV2|TRBJ1-1|.|.
CASRDNWNTEAFF
TGTGCCAGCCGGGACAACTGGAACACTGAAGCTTTCTTT
>TRBV9|TRBJ2-1|.|TRBD2
CASSRSGGGYNEQFF
TGTGCCAGCAGCCGATCGGGCGGGGGATACAATGAGCAGTTCTTC
>TRBV5-1|TRBJ2-2|once|.
CASSHLGRDSDTGELFF
TGCGCCAGCAGCCACCTGGGCAGGGACTCAGACACCGGGGAGCTGTTTTTT
>TRBV7-9|TRBJ1-3|few|.
CASSSPGGGAGNTIYF
TGTGCCAGCAGCTCCCCAGGAGGGGGGGCTGGAAACACCATATATTTT
>TRBV10-3|TRBJ1-5|.|TRBD1
CAISEGQGLNQPQHF
TGTGCCATCAGTGAGGGACAGGGACTCAATCAGCCCCAGCATTTT
>TRBV24-1|TRBJ2-1|.|TRBD2
CATSGSGGRYNEQFF
TGTGCCACCAGCGGTAGCGGGGGGCGTTACAATGAGCAGTTCTTC
>TRBV11-2|TRBJ2-1|.|TRBD1
CASSTWTGKNEQFF
TGTGCCAGCAGCACTTGGACAGGGAAGAATGAGCAGTTCTTC
>TRBV28|TRBJ1-5|.|.
CASSPPGGRNQPQHF
TGTGCCAGCAGTCCCCCGGGAGGGCGCAATCAGCCCCAGCATTTT
>TRBV7-2|TRBJ2-3|.|.
CASSLSSTDTQYF
TGTGCCAGCAGCTTAAGCTCCACAGATACGCAGTATTTT
>TRBV30|TRBJ1-3|.|.
CAWSPDGGSSGNTIYF
TGTGCCTGGAGTCCGGACGGTGGGAGCTCTGGAAACACCATATATTTT
>TRBV12-3/TRBV12-4|TRBJ1-1|.|.
CASSFLRGTEAFF
TGTGCCAGCAGTTTTTTAAGGGGGACTGAAGCTTTCTTT
>TRBV11-2|TRBJ2-3|.|TRBD2
CASSLRASGSSTDTQYF
TGTGCCAGCAGCTTACGGGCTAGCGGGAGTAGCACAGATACGCAGTATTTT
>TRBV6-5|TRBJ1-1|.|.
CASRGTPMNTEAFF
TGTGCCAGCAGGGGGACACCCATGAACACTGAAGCTTTCTTT
>TRBV10-1|TRBJ2-7|few|TRBD2
CASSGILAGAPGYEQYF
TGCGCCAGCAGTGGGATACTAGCGGGCGCTCCTGGGTACGAGCAGTACTTC
>TRBV6-6|TRBJ1-5|.|.
CASSYWEGHSNQPQHF
TGTGCCAGCAGTTACTGGGAAGGACATAGCAATCAGCCCCAGCATTTT
>TRBV15|TRBJ2-5|.|.
CATSRDPPPAGQETQYF
TGTGCCACCAGCAGGGACCCCCCACCGGCGGGGCAAGAGACCCAGTACTTC
>TRBV4-3|TRBJ2-4|.|.
CASSHSRTDGKNIQYF
TGCGCCAGCAGCCACTCAAGGACAGATGGCAAAAACATTCAGTACTTC
>TRBV2|TRBJ2-1|medium-sized|TRBD1
CASTRDSLDNEQFF
TGTGCCAGCACCCGGGACAGTCTCGACAATGAGCAGTTCTTC
>TRBV11-2|TRBJ1-5|.|.
CASSLADSNQPQHF
TGTGCCAGCAGCTTGGCCGATAGCAATCAGCCCCAGCATTTT
>TRBV19|TRBJ2-1|.|TRBD2
CASSIWTSGNEQFF
TGTGCCAGTAGTATATGGACTAGCGGCAATGAGCAGTTCTTC